This T cell receptor delta chain was retrieved from a study of gamma-delta T cells after stem cell transplantation. TCRdb re-called clones from the RT-PCR reads via CATT. The sample lists around 2,900 delta-chain clones, around 5% occurring once. Trimming cost V 3 bases and J 2 bases; bases outside gene matches: 8. The CDR3 has 15 amino acids. Germline V gene sequence: CDR1 GEAIGNYY, CDR2 EKD. This clone is termed medium-sized (0.01 to 0.1%). The same CDR3 also results from other DNA sequences found in this sample. Input material: gamma-delta T cells. The clonotype comes from a human donor. It is not recorded whose cells these are; they may come from a transplant donor. The chain has TRDV2 and TRDJ1; 7 positions match TRDD3. CDR3 sequence: CACDVLGAMTDKLIF. For the CDR3, the DNA is TGTGCCTGTGACGTGCTGGGGGCCATGACCGATAAACTCATCTTT.